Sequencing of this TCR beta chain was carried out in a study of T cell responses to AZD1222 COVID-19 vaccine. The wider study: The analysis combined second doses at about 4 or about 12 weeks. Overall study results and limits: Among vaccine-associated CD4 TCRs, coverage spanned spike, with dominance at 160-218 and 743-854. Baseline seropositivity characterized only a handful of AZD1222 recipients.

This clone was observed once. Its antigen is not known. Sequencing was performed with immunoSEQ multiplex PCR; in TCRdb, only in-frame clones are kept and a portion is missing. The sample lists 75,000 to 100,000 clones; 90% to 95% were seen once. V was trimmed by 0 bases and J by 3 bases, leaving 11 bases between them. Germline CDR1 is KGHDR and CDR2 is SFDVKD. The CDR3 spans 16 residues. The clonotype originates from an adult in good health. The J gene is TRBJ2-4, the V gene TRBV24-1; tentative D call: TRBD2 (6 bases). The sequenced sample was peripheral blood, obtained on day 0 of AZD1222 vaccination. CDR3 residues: CATSDLPGGGKNIQYF. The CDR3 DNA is TGTGCCACCAGTGATTTGCCTGGGGGAGGCAAAAACATTCAGTACTTC.